The 17 T cell receptor beta chains in this list originate from one sample, sequenced in a study of long-term antiretroviral therapy in people with HIV. It was version v3.0 of the immunoSEQ assay that was run at survey level. TCRdb's copy holds only in-frame clones and misses some; the assay was immunoSEQ multiplex PCR. The table records 30,000 to 40,000 clones, 75% to 85% of them present only once. The input for sequencing was unsorted PBMCs, taken around 3.3 years after starting antiretroviral therapy. The receptor source for this set is a young man with HIV.

The chain combines TRBV18 with TRBJ1-5; 7 positions agree with TRBD1. V shed 5 bases and J 3 bases; nucleotides not matched to a gene: 4. The CDR3 loop spans 14 amino acids. CDR1 and CDR2 from the germline V gene are KGHSH and LQKENI. Written as DNA, the CDR3 is TGTGCCAGCTCAGAGACAGGGTTCAATCAGCCCCAGCATTTT. The encoded protein is CASSETGFNQPQHF.

The V call is TRBV1, the J call TRBJ1-2; the table's D call, TRBD1, has no DNA check behind it. TRBV1 constitutes a pseudogene. CDR3 length: 15 residues. CDR3 in amino acids: CTSSQEQGKGYGYTF. The CDR3 coding sequence is TGCACCAGCAGCCAAGAGCAGGGGAAAGGCTATGGCTACACCTTC.

This chain uses TRBV29-1 with TRBJ1-5; TRBD1 agrees at 7 bases. The CDR3 loop spans 15 amino acids. V gave up 2 bases and J gave up 3 bases; unmatched junction bases: 7. The germline V gene encodes CDR1 SQVTM and CDR2 ANQGSEA. The CDR3 reads CSVEIGTDINQPQHF. CDR3 nucleotide sequence: TGCAGCGTTGAAATCGGGACAGATATCAATCAGCCCCAGCATTTT.

This clone is a singleton in its sample. The chain couples TRBV11-2 to TRBJ1-6; possibly TRBD1 for D (5 bases). With 6 bases removed from V and 10 bases from J, the gap between germline ends came to 25 bases. Per the germline V gene, CDR1 is SGHAT and CDR2 is FQNNGV. The CDR3 is 17 amino acids. The CDR3 region has the DNA TGTGCCAGCAGGTTGGCAGGCCGCGGGCCGCGGGGCTCACCCCTCCACTTT. Encoded protein: CASRLAGRGPRGSPLHF.

The chain is built from TRBV27 and TRBJ2-7; no firm D call. The CDR3 extends over 14 amino acids. Trimming shortened V by 0 bases and J by 6 bases, and 12 bases separated the two germline ends. Looked up from germline, CDR1 is MNHEY and CDR2 is SMNVEV (reference sequence). CDR3 sequence reads: CASSLSSYRIEQYF. The DNA of the CDR3 is TGTGCCAGCAGTTTATCGAGTTACCGTATCGAGCAGTACTTC.

CDR3: CAIRGSTSYEQYF. CDR3 DNA: TGTGCCATCAGGGGAAGTACCTCCTACGAGCAGTACTTC. The V call is TRBV10-3, the J call TRBJ2-7, with D unresolved. V lost 6 bases and J lost 0, with 9 bases in between. The CDR3 is made up of 13 amino acids. Per germline, CDR1 ENHRY and CDR2 SYGVKD.

The gene calls are TRBV19 and TRBJ2-7, with D maybe TRBD2 (5 bases). V dropped 5 bases and J dropped 6 bases, with 14 bases sitting between them. The CDR3 extends over 13 amino acids. Germline-derived CDR1 and CDR2 are LNHDA and SQIVND (reference sequence). The CDR3 DNA sequence: TGTGCCAGTAGTCCCGGGTGGACTCGCGAGCAGTACTTC. Translation gives CASSPGWTREQYF.

This chain uses TRBV11-2 with TRBJ1-2; no clear D gene. The CDR3 covers 13 residues. Trimming took off 2 bases at V and 9 bases at J, with 13 bases between the two ends. The germline V gene has CDR1 SGHAT and CDR2 FQNNGV. The CDR3 DNA follows: TGTGCCAGCAGCTTAAGTACTCGGAGCAGCTACACCTTC. Protein product: CASSLSTRSSYTF. Combining the CDR3 with reference TRBV11-2 and TRBJ1-2 gives the whole variable domain EAGVAQSPRYKIIEKRQSVAFWCNPISGHATLYWYQQILGQGPKLLIQFQNNGVVDDSQLPKDRFSAERLKGVDSTLKIQPAKLEDSAVYLCASSLSTRSSYTFGSGTRLTVV.

The genes are TRBV5-4 and TRBJ2-3; 8 bases agree with TRBD2. Germline V gives CDR1 SGHNT, CDR2 YYREEE (reference sequence). After removal of 4 bases from V and 3 bases from J, the junction contained 7 bases not matched to a gene. CDR3 length: 15 amino acids. CDR3 residues: CASSPGLAGTDTQYF. The CDR3 coding sequence is TGTGCCAGCAGCCCAGGATTAGCGGGGACAGATACGCAGTATTTT.

This clone was seen only a few times. The rearrangement uses TRBV5-1 and TRBJ1-3, with D perhaps TRBD1 (5 bases). Germline V gene lookup returns CDR1 SGHRS and CDR2 YFSETQ. V was cut by 3 bases and J by 4 bases, with 17 bases left in between. The CDR3 is made up of 16 amino acids. CDR3 coding DNA: TGCGCCAGCAGCTCGTACGACAGAGGAGGAGGAAACACCATATATTTT. Protein: CASSSYDRGGGNTIYF.

The V call is TRBV28, the J call TRBJ2-7, with 7 bases that match TRBD1. There are 14 residues in the CDR3. Germline V gene sequence: CDR1 MDHEN, CDR2 SYDVKM. Losses at the gene ends were 6 bases for V and 4 bases for J; bases not matched to a gene: 9. CDR3 amino acids: CASREIDREYEQYF. For the CDR3, the DNA is TGTGCCAGCAGGGAGATAGACAGGGAATACGAGCAGTACTTC.

The rearrangement joins TRBV5-1 to TRBJ2-1, with 8 bases lining up with TRBD2. The CDR3 totals 15 residues. Germline V gene data show CDR1 as SGHRS and CDR2 as YFSETQ. V was clipped by 4 bases and J by 4 bases; unmatched bases: 7. This CDR3 reads CASSQEGTRYNEQFF. The CDR3 nucleotides read TGCGCCAGCAGCCAGGAAGGGACTAGATACAATGAGCAGTTCTTC.

This sequence joins TRBV11-1 and TRBJ2-7, with 10 bases identical to TRBD2. Trimming took 0 bases from V and 2 from J; bases not matched to a gene: 4. CDR3 length: 16 residues. Germline CDR1 is SGHAT and CDR2 is FQDESV (reference sequence). DNA of the CDR3: TGTGCCAGCAGCTTAGCACCTAGCGGGGGCCCCTACGAGCAGTACTTC. This codes for CASSLAPSGGPYEQYF.

This chain joins TRBV6-6 and TRBJ1-5, with D unresolved. Germline V gives CDR1 MNHNY, CDR2 SVGAGI (reference sequence). This CDR3 comprises 16 residues. Trimming took 0 bases from V and 4 from J, leaving 13 bases between them. As DNA, the CDR3 is TGTGCCAGCAGTTACTCGGTCGGCAGAATTAATCAGCCCCAGCATTTT. It yields the protein CASSYSVGRINQPQHF.

The rearrangement links TRBV5-1 to TRBJ2-3, with 7 bases matching TRBD1. V trimming: 7 bases; J trimming: 0 bases; junction bases outside the gene matches: 11. The CDR3 covers 16 residues. Germline lookup yields CDR1 SGHRS and CDR2 YFSETQ. CDR3 nucleotide sequence: TGCGCCAGCGGACCCAAAGGGACAGTGAGCACAGATACGCAGTATTTT. Residues: CASGPKGTVSTDTQYF.

This clone showed up just a few times. This rearrangement joins TRBV16 to TRBJ1-6; TRBD1 matches at 9 bases. The CDR3 has 14 amino acids. Germline V lookup: CDR1 KGHSY, CDR2 FQNENV. V was pared by 3 bases and J by 7 bases, with 1 base of the junction left unmatched. The CDR3 sequence is CASSHGQGNSPLHF. CDR3 in DNA: TGTGCCAGCAGCCATGGACAGGGGAATTCACCCCTCCACTTT.

The chain is built from TRBV6-5 and TRBJ1-1; TRBD1 aligns across 8 bases. This CDR3 is built from 14 residues. Germline-derived CDR1 and CDR2 are MNHEY and SVGAGI. The V and J ends lost 0 bases and 8 bases, in that order; junction bases with no gene match: 5. CDR3 nucleotides: TGTGCCAGCAGTTACTCGCTGGGGACAGGCGAAGCTTTCTTT. Residues: CASSYSLGTGEAFF.